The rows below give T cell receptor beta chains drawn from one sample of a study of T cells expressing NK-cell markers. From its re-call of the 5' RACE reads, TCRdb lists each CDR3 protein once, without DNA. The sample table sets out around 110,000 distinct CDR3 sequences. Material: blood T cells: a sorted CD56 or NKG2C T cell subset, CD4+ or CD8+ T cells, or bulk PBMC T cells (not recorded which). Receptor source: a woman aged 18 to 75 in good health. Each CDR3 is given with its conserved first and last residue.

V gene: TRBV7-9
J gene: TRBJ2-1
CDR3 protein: CASSLGLAGLNEQFF

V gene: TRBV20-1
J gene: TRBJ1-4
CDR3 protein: CSASSFVDANEKLFF

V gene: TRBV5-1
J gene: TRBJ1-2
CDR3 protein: CASSVTAGANYGYTF

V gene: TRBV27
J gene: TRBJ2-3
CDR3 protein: CASSLGTTSIGTDTQYF

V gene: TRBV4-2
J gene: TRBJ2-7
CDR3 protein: CASSQERRSSYEQYF

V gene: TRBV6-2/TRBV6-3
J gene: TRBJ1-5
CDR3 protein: CASSPPTFTRGSNQPQHF

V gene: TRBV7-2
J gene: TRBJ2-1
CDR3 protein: CASSYTSGGRSDEQFF

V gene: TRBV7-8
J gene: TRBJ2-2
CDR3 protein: CASSLRGTVNTGELFF

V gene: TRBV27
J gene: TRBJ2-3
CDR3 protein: CASSLGAFTDTQYF

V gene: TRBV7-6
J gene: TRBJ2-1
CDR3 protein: CASSLAGGRAWNEQFF

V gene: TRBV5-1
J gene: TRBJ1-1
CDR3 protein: CASSRHTGVMNTEAFF

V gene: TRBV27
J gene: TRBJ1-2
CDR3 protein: CASSSAPGQGPYGYTF

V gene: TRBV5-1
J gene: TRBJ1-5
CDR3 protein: CASSLGDSQDQPQHF

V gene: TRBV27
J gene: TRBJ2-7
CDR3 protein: CASSFPLSYEQYF

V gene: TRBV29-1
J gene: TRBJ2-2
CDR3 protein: CSVVQIGELFF

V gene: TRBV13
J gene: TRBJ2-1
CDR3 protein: CASSPERGTYNEQFF

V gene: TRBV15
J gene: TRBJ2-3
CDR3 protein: CATSRSTTDADTQYF

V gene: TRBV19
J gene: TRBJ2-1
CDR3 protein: CASSPLNHNEQFF

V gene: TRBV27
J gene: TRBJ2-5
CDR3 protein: CASSPGLKETQYF

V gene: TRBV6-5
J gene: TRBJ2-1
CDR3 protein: CASSYKAGGWNEQFF

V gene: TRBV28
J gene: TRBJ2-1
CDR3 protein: CASSSLGPNEQFF

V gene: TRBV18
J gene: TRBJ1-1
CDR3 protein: CASSPSVNRVGAEAFF

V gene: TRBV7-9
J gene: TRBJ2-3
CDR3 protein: CASTFPSGADTQYF

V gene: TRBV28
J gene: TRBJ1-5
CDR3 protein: CASSNPGGGSWQPQHF

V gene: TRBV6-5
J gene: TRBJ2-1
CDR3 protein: CASSYGRTTPNEQFF

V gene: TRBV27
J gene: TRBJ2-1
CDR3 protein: CASSLSRTASYNEQFF

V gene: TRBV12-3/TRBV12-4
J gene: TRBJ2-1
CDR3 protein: CASSRGLPLEQFF

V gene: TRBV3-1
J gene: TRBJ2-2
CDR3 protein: CASSHNLAPELFF

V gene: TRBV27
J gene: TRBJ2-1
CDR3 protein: CASSSWTSGGAGQFF

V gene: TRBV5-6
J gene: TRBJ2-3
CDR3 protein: CASSLLFSPGSKDTQYF

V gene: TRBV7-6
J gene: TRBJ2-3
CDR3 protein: CASSFEGTDLVLTDTQYF

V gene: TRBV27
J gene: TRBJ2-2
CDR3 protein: CASSTPRELFAAGELFF

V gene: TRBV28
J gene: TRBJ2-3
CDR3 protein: CASSFGGVLAGGTDTQYF

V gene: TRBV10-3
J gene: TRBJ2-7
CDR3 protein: CATRGDYEQYF

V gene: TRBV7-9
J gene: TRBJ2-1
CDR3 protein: CASSLLFPEQFF

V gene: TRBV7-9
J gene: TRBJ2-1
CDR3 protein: CASSPGDRLWEQFF

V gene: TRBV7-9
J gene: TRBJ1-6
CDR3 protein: CASTTDTNSLHF

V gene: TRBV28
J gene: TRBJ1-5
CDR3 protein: CASSLSTQDYRGEGSNQPQHF

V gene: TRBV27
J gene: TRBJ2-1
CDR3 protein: CASSLYSGSFNEQFF

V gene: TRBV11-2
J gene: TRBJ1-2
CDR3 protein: CASSGLSLADGYTF

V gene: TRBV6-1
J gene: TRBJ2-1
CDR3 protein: CASRAGLARNEQFF

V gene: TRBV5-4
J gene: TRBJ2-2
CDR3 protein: CASSRQGNTGELFF

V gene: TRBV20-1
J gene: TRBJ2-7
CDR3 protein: CSARGIERDYEQYF

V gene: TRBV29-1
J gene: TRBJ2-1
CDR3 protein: CSVDPTSGIYNEQFF

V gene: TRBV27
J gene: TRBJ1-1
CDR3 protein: CASSLTANTEAFF

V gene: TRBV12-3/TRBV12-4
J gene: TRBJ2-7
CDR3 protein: CASSLGQGYEQYF

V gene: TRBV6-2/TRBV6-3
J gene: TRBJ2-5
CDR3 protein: CASSYPSYGGPETQYF

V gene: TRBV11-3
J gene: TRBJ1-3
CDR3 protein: CASSSRGLDFGNTIYF

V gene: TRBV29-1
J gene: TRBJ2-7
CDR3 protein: CSAGGTSSYEQYF

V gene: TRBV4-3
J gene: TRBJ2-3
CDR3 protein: CASSQGKGTDTQYF

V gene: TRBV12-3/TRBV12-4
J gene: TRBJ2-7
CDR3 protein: CASRWTGGYEQYF

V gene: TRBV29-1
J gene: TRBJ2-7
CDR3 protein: CSVMGRSYEQYF

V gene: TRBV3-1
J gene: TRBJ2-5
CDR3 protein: CASSQPGQETQYF